These 21 T cell receptor beta chains share one sample of origin, sequenced in a study of metastatic and nonmetastatic thyroid tumors. All patients were untreated before thyroid surgery. From the PCR reads, TCRdb re-called clones with MiXCR. The sample contains 4,000 to 6,000 clones, 25% to 35% of which appear only once. The specimen sequenced was adjacent normal tissue. These TCRs come from a female donor with papillary thyroid cancer or a benign thyroid nodule (not recorded which). Some clones in this sample may be carry-over from other donors' samples.

As regards this clone: One junction end disagrees with the germline gene, perhaps due to a read error. The chain couples TRBV27 to TRBJ2-1; D might be TRBD1 (7 bases). The CDR3 consists of 15 residues. Per the germline V gene, CDR1 is MNHEY and CDR2 is SMNVEV (reference sequence). The CDR3 loop reads CAGRGAPGSYNEQFF. CDR3 in DNA: TGTGCCGGCAGGGGGGCCCCTGGCTCCTACAATGAGCAGTTCTTC.

This clone qualifies as large. In the same sample, other DNA sequences code for this CDR3. The rearrangement joins TRBV28 to TRBJ1-3; no reliable D call. The CDR3 loop spans 13 amino acids. V was cut by 3 bases and J by 7 bases, with 10 bases left in between. Germline assignment: CDR1 MDHEN and CDR2 SYDVKM. CDR3 loop: CASSFPPWNTIYF. The DNA of the CDR3 is TGTGCCAGCAGTTTCCCTCCTTGGAACACCATATATTTT.

By share, this clone ranks as medium-sized. V gene TRBV18 combines with J gene TRBJ2-5; 13 bases map to TRBD2. This CDR3 is built from 15 residues. Germline values: CDR1 KGHSH, CDR2 LQKENI. Germline trimming cut 3 bases from V and 2 bases from J; bases unmatched to any gene: 0. This CDR3 reads CASSPGLAGQETQYF. The CDR3 nucleotides read TGTGCCAGCTCACCGGGACTAGCGGGACAAGAGACCCAGTACTTC. Together with reference TRBV18 and TRBJ2-5, the CDR3 gives the full variable domain: NAGVMQNPRHLVRRRGQEARLRCSPMKGHSHVYWYRQLPEEGLKFMVYLQKENIIDESGMPKERFSAEFPKEGPSILRIQQVVRGDSAAYFCASSPGLAGQETQYFGPGTRLLVL.

The J gene is TRBJ2-3, the V gene TRBV7-3; D is undetermined. The CDR3 is 14 residues long. Germline CDR1 is SGHTA and CDR2 is FQGTGA. Trimming took off 2 bases at V and 4 bases at J, with 10 bases between the two ends. The CDR3, as DNA: TGTGCCAGCAGCTTAGGGATAGATGCAGATACGCAGTATTTT. It translates to CASSLGIDADTQYF.

This clone was seen a few times. CDR3 sequence (DNA): TGTGCCAGCATCCGGGTCAGGGGCTGGGGCACTGAAGCTTTCTTT. This codes for CASIRVRGWGTEAFF. The chain has TRBV6-1 and TRBJ1-1; TRBD1 is a possible D gene (6 bases). Trimming cost V 7 bases and J 4 bases, with 19 bases left between them. Germline loops: CDR1 MNHNS, CDR2 SASEGT. The CDR3 spans 15 residues.

About this clone: Germline and junction disagree at one end, which may indicate a read error. Here the CDR3 DNA reads TGTGCCAGCAGCCACCTGGACGGGGGAAACTACGAGCGGTACTTC. Protein sequence: CASSHLDGGNYERYF. This chain connects TRBV14 to TRBJ2-7; D is possibly TRBD2 (6 bases). The CDR3 is made up of 15 amino acids. CDR1 and CDR2 from the germline V gene are SGHDN and FVKESK. The whole variable domain, remainder taken from reference TRBV14 and TRBJ2-7, is EAGVTQFPSHSVIEKGQTVTLRCDPISGHDNLYWYRRVMGKEIKFLLHFVKESKQDESGMPNNRFLAERTGGTYSTLKVQPAELEDSGVYFCASSHLDGGNYERYFGPGTRLTVT.

In this sample, this clone turned up a few times. It may be a read error: a sequence one base away is much more abundant. The chain joins TRBV2 to TRBJ2-1; 7 bases line up with TRBD1. The V and J ends lost 6 bases and 7 bases, in that order; junction bases with no gene match: 15. CDR1 is SNHLY, CDR2 FYNNEI, per germline. This CDR3 has 16 amino acids. CDR3 residues: CASRDLDRPVSNEQFF. The DNA of the CDR3 is TGTGCCAGCAGAGACTTGGACAGGCCAGTCTCTAATGAGCAGTTCTTC. Variable domain in full (rest from reference TRBV2 and TRBJ2-1): EPEVTQTPSHQVTQMGQEVILRCVPISNHLYFYWYRQILGQKVEFLVSFYNNEISEKSEIFDDQFSVERPDGSNFTLKIRSTKLEDSAMYFCASRDLDRPVSNEQFFGPGTRLTVL.

The chain couples TRBV7-9 to TRBJ1-4; D is unclear. The V gene's germline CDR1 is SEHNR and CDR2 FQNEAQ (reference sequence). This CDR3 contains 13 residues. The V end lost 7 bases, the J end lost 7 bases, and 13 bases lay between the germline ends. CDR3 nucleotide sequence: TGTGCCAGCATCTTTGGTGTCGGTGAAAAACTGTTTTTT. Residues: CASIFGVGEKLFF.

This clone has only a few counts. Relative to the germline gene, one junction end is altered; a read error may explain this. The rearrangement uses TRBV27 and TRBJ1-2; D is perhaps TRBD1 (5 bases). Germline V lookup: CDR1 MNHEY, CDR2 SMNVEV (reference sequence). This CDR3 contains 11 residues. This CDR3 reads CSSWGGGGYTF. Written as DNA, the CDR3 is TGTTCCAGCTGGGGGGGAGGTGGCTACACCTTC.

As to this clone: A read error is possible here, since a much larger clone lies one base away. This rearrangement joins TRBV20-1 to TRBJ1-2; D gene unclear. Between the trimmed V and J ends, which lost 2 bases and 7 bases, there was a span of 14 bases. Germline V CDR1 and CDR2: DFQATT, SNEGSKA (reference sequence). The CDR3 totals 13 residues. The CDR3 nucleotides read TGCAGTGCTAGATTCACAGCCCTGTCTGGCTACACCTTC. Protein: CSARFTALSGYTF.

V is TRBV19 and J is TRBJ2-5; 9 nucleotides match TRBD2. The CDR3 loop spans 16 amino acids. V gave up 5 bases and J gave up 5 bases; unmatched junction bases: 12. Germline assignment: CDR1 LNHDA and CDR2 SQIVND (reference sequence). The CDR3 is CASSLNSGRGSETQYF. The CDR3 region has the DNA TGTGCCAGTAGTTTAAATAGCGGGAGAGGTTCGGAGACCCAGTACTTC.

The chain joins TRBV11-2 to TRBJ2-7, with D uncertain. The CDR3 has 14 amino acids. V lost 5 bases, J lost 2 bases, and 13 bases lay in between. Germline V gene data show CDR1 as SGHAT and CDR2 as FQNNGV. CDR3 amino acids: CASSPRPVPYEQYF. The CDR3 coding sequence is TGTGCCAGCAGCCCCCGGCCAGTGCCCTACGAGCAGTACTTC.

In its sample, this clone ranks as large (0.1 to 1%). The gene calls are TRBV9 and TRBJ1-1; tentative D call: TRBD1 (6 bases). The CDR3 has 16 amino acids. CDR1 and CDR2 (germline): SGDLS, YYNGEE. Trimming took off 4 bases at V and 4 bases at J, with 20 bases between the two ends. In DNA form, the CDR3 reads TGTGCCAGCAGCCCACAATCAGGGGTGGAGGGCACTGAAGCTTTCTTT. Its translation is CASSPQSGVEGTEAFF.

This clone was observed many times. V gene TRBV10-3 combines with J gene TRBJ2-2; 12 bases agree with TRBD2. The trim removed 2 bases at V and 6 bases at J, leaving 4 bases unmatched. The CDR3 consists of 16 residues. Germline V CDR1 and CDR2: ENHRY, SYGVKD. CDR3 DNA sequence: TGTGCCATCAGTGAGCGGCTAGCGGGGGGGGCCGGGGAGCTGTTTTTT. Its translation is CAISERLAGGAGELFF.

This clone has more than one count but fewer than ten. A read error may be the cause here, since a much bigger clone is one base away. This sequence joins TRBV12-3 or TRBV12-4 and TRBJ1-4; a weak D match, TRBD1 (5 bases). V lost 6 bases, J lost 5 bases, and 13 bases lay in between. The CDR3 totals 14 residues. CDR3 nucleotides: TGTGCCAGCAGGAACCCGACAGCGAATGAAAAACTGTTTTTT. It encodes CASRNPTANEKLFF.

V and J are TRBV20-1 and TRBJ1-6; 12 positions agree with TRBD1. This CDR3 region has 14 residues. The ends lost 5 bases at V and 10 bases at J; junction bases unmatched: 6. The germline CDR1 and CDR2 sequences are DFQATT and SNEGSKA (reference sequence). CDR3 in DNA: TGCAGTGCTCCGGGACAGGGGGCCTGGTCACCCCTCCACTTT. Residues: CSAPGQGAWSPLHF.

This clone appeared many times. The chain recombines TRBV12-3 or TRBV12-4 with TRBJ2-7; D is ambiguous. The CDR3 has 13 residues. Between the trimmed V and J ends, which lost 3 bases and 3 bases, there was a span of 9 bases. The CDR3 is CASSFAWGYEQYF. The CDR3 DNA reads as TGTGCCAGCAGTTTCGCGTGGGGCTACGAGCAGTACTTC.

This clone showed up just a few times. The V and J genes are TRBV30 and TRBJ1-2; 7 bases line up with TRBD1. Germline assignment: CDR1 GTSNPN and CDR2 SVGIG (reference sequence). V lost 1 base, J lost 3 bases, and 5 bases stayed unmatched. The CDR3 totals 14 residues. CDR3 residues: CAWSGPGQYYGYTF. The DNA for the CDR3 is TGTGCCTGGAGTGGTCCGGGACAGTACTATGGCTACACCTTC. The entire variable domain, with the rest obtained from reference TRBV30 and TRBJ1-2, is as follows: SQTIHQWPATLVQPVGSPLSLECTVEGTSNPNLYWYRQAAGRGLQLLFYSVGIGQISSEVPQNLSASRPQDRQFILSSKKLLLSDSGFYLCAWSGPGQYYGYTFGSGTRLTVV.

This rearrangement joins TRBV7-9 to TRBJ1-6; 7 positions agree with TRBD1. CDR3 size: 14 residues. With V trimmed by 5 bases and J by 10 bases, 8 bases remained unmatched. Per germline, CDR1 SEHNR and CDR2 FQNEAQ (reference sequence). The DNA of the CDR3 is TGTGCCAGCAGCCAAGACAGGGAATGGTCACCCCTCCACTTT. Protein: CASSQDREWSPLHF.

V usage is TRBV4-1 and J usage is TRBJ2-2; TRBD1 might be the D (6 bases). There are 14 residues in the CDR3. Trimming removed 3 bases from V and 6 bases from J, with 11 bases in between. Germline V gives CDR1 MGHRA, CDR2 YSYEKL. The CDR3 region is CASSQHRDAGELFF. The CDR3 bases are TGCGCCAGCAGCCAGCACAGGGATGCCGGGGAGCTGTTTTTT.

This sequence joins TRBV30 and TRBJ2-7; TRBD1 matches at 11 bases. After removal of 0 bases from V and 3 bases from J, the junction contained 19 bases not matched to a gene. This CDR3 is built from 20 residues. Per the germline V gene, CDR1 is GTSNPN and CDR2 is SVGIG (reference sequence). The DNA of the CDR3 is TGTGCCTGGAGTGTAACGCGCTGGCGGACAGGGGGCAATTTATACTACGAGCAGTACTTC. Its protein product is CAWSVTRWRTGGNLYYEQYF.